This is a list of T cell receptor beta chains from one sample in a study of cytomegalovirus exposure and HLA in healthy donors. Sequencing used immunoSEQ multiplex PCR; TCRdb keeps in-frame clones, though not all of them. The table includes about 76,000 clones, under 80% detected once. Sequences were obtained from PBMCs. These receptors were taken from a male donor in good health and CMV-seropositive. Each CDR3 is given with its conserved first and last residue. Each record gives: D gene, V gene, J gene, clone size, CDR3 DNA, CDR3 protein. D genes are given only for firm matches. Some rows have no size entry. The others give once, few or many, or a class for an expanded clone.

TRBD1,TRBV11-2,TRBJ1-1,few,TGTGCCAGCAGACACTCGACAGGGATGAACACTGAAGCTTTCTTT,CASRHSTGMNTEAFF
.,TRBV30,TRBJ1-3,.,TGTGCCTGGGACAGGACCCTCTCTGGAAACACCATATATTTT,CAWDRTLSGNTIYF
.,TRBV30,TRBJ2-5,.,TGTGCCTGGAACGGGGGCCAAGAGACCCAGTACTTC,CAWNGGQETQYF
TRBD1,TRBV4-3,TRBJ1-6,.,TGCGCCAGCAGCCGGATTGCAGGGGGCCAGGATTCACCCCTCCACTTT,CASSRIAGGQDSPLHF
TRBD1,TRBV19,TRBJ1-4,.,TGTGCCAGTACCCCGGGACAGGGTAATGAAAAACTGTTTTTT,CASTPGQGNEKLFF
.,TRBV2,TRBJ1-1,.,TGTGCCAGCACTCACGGCGGAACGATGAACACTGAAGCTTTCTTT,CASTHGGTMNTEAFF
TRBD1,TRBV5-8,TRBJ2-3,.,TGTGCCAGCAGCAACGACAGGGGGCGCACAGATACGCAGTATTTT,CASSNDRGRTDTQYF
TRBD1,TRBV5-4,TRBJ2-7,.,TGTGCCAGCAGCTTCGACAGGGGGCGCGAGCAGTACTTC,CASSFDRGREQYF
TRBD2,TRBV5-1,TRBJ2-7,.,TGCGCCAGCAGCTTGGATCCGGGAGGGCCGGGGGAGCAGTACTTC,CASSLDPGGPGEQYF
TRBD2,TRBV10-1,TRBJ2-1,few,TGCGCCAGCAGGGCGGGAGTCGGGGAGAATGAGCAGTTCTTC,CASRAGVGENEQFF
.,TRBV30,TRBJ1-5,.,TGTGCCTGGAGTAAGGGGGGGGGTCAGCCCCAGCATTTT,CAWSKGGGQPQHF
.,TRBV11-3,TRBJ2-7,.,TGTGCCAGCAGCTACAGGAGCTCCTACGAGCAGTACTTC,CASSYRSSYEQYF
.,TRBV5-1,TRBJ1-4,few,TGCGCCAGCAGCTCCTATAATGAAAAACTGTTTTTT,CASSSYNEKLFF
TRBD1,TRBV5-6,TRBJ1-2,few,TGTGCCAGCAGCTCGGGGACAGGGAACTATGGCTACACCTTC,CASSSGTGNYGYTF
.,TRBV10-3,TRBJ2-1,few,TGTGCCATCAGTGATAGCGTCAATGAGCAGTTCTTC,CAISDSVNEQFF
.,TRBV28,TRBJ2-4,.,TGTGCCAGCAGTTTATTGGGGGCTGCCAAAAACATTCAGTACTTC,CASSLLGAAKNIQYF
TRBD1,TRBV14,TRBJ1-2,few,TGTGCCAGCAGGAAGACAGGGGGAGGCTACACCTTC,CASRKTGGGYTF
.,TRBV10-1,TRBJ1-5,few,TGCGCCAGCATCCCCCCCGCAGGGGTGGGCAATCAGCCCCAGCATTTT,CASIPPAGVGNQPQHF
.,TRBV29-1,TRBJ2-6,.,TGCAGCGTTCGGATCGCCTTAGCGACTGGGGCCAACGTCCTGACTTTC,CSVRIALATGANVLTF
.,TRBV16,TRBJ1-3,.,TGTGCCAGCAGCCCCAAGGGAGTCTCTGGAAACACCATATATTTT,CASSPKGVSGNTIYF
.,TRBV11-3,TRBJ2-1,.,TGTGCCAGCAGCTTGGGTCGTGACAGGAGCAATGAGCAGTTCTTC,CASSLGRDRSNEQFF
.,TRBV4-1,TRBJ1-2,.,TGCGCCAGCAGCCAAGAGCGGGGCGCAAACTATGGCTACACCTTC,CASSQERGANYGYTF
.,TRBV5-8,TRBJ1-1,.,TGTGCCAGCAGCTTCAAAGCGAACACTGAAGCTTTCTTT,CASSFKANTEAFF
TRBD1,TRBV7-3,TRBJ2-2,.,TGTGCCAGCAGCACGACAGGGGCGGGCGGGGAGCTGTTTTTT,CASSTTGAGGELFF
TRBD2,TRBV19,TRBJ2-5,once,TGTGCCAGTAGCGGACTAGCGGGAGAGACCCAGTACTTC,CASSGLAGETQYF
.,TRBV7-9,TRBJ2-2,.,TGTGCCAGGGATCGGACAGTGGGCGGGGAGCTGTTTTTT,CARDRTVGGELFF
.,TRBV15,TRBJ1-2,.,TGTGCCACCAGCACCGGGGGGTTAGGCTACACCTTC,CATSTGGLGYTF
TRBD2,TRBV10-3,TRBJ2-1,.,TGTGCCATCAGTGGACTAGCGGGAGGGCCGACCTACAATGAGCAGTTCTTC,CAISGLAGGPTYNEQFF
TRBD2,TRBV7-2,TRBJ2-1,.,TGTGCCAGCAAAGGAGCGGGGTCCTACAATGAGCAGTTCTTC,CASKGAGSYNEQFF
TRBD1,TRBV19,TRBJ2-2,.,TGTGCCAGTAACATGGACAGGGTGAGCCACGCGAACACCGGGGAGCTGTTTTTT,CASNMDRVSHANTGELFF
.,TRBV7-3,TRBJ2-7,few,TGTGCCAGCAGCTCAGGACAGAACTACGAGCAGTACTTC,CASSSGQNYEQYF
TRBD2,TRBV4-1,TRBJ2-2,.,TGCGCCAGCAGCCAAACGGGGGGAGGGGCCGGGGAGCTGTTTTTT,CASSQTGGGAGELFF
.,TRBV10-3,TRBJ1-5,.,TGTGCCATCAGTGAGTCGATGGAGGGACGTGGACCCCAGCATTTT,CAISESMEGRGPQHF
.,TRBV7-9,TRBJ2-7,.,TGTGCCAGCAGCAACGAGGGGGGGTACGAGCAGTACTTC,CASSNEGGYEQYF
TRBD2,TRBV4-2,TRBJ2-7,.,TGTGCCAGCAGCCAAGCTAGCGGGGGGGTCGACGAGCAGTACTTC,CASSQASGGVDEQYF
TRBD1,TRBV6-5,TRBJ2-3,few,TGTGCCAGCAGGCCGGGACAGGGGGTATTAGATACGCAGTATTTT,CASRPGQGVLDTQYF
.,TRBV2,TRBJ1-3,.,TGTGCCAGCAGTGAACAAAGGAGGAACACCATATATTTT,CASSEQRRNTIYF
.,TRBV30,TRBJ2-5,.,TGTGCCTGGAGTCGGGACTTCCAAGAGACCCAGTACTTC,CAWSRDFQETQYF
.,TRBV4-1,TRBJ2-1,.,TGCGCCAGCAGCCAAGAATGGGGGCAAAGTGAGCAGTTCTTC,CASSQEWGQSEQFF
.,TRBV28,TRBJ1-3,.,TGTGCCAGCAGTTTATCACAGGGTGCTGGAAACACCATATATTTT,CASSLSQGAGNTIYF
.,TRBV4-1,TRBJ2-3,few,TGCGCCAGCAGCCAAGATACGAGGGGACTGCCTTCAGATACGCAGTATTTT,CASSQDTRGLPSDTQYF
.,TRBV5-1,TRBJ2-7,.,TGCGCCAGCAGCACCGGGGTTCGTGGCGAGCAGTACTTC,CASSTGVRGEQYF
.,TRBV7-9,TRBJ2-2,.,TGTGCCAGCAGCTTAGGAGCCGTCAAACGCGGGGAGCTGTTTTTT,CASSLGAVKRGELFF
.,TRBV5-1,TRBJ2-5,.,TGCGCCAGCAGCCGGACGGGGGAAGGGGCCCAGTACTTC,CASSRTGEGAQYF
TRBD2,TRBV18,TRBJ2-7,.,TGTGCCAGCTCACCCGCGACTAGCGGCGAGCAGTACTTC,CASSPATSGEQYF
.,TRBV4-2,TRBJ1-1,.,TGTGCCAGCAGCCAAGATCGGAGCCAGGGGCTCATGAACACTGAAGCTTTCTTT,CASSQDRSQGLMNTEAFF
TRBD1,TRBV19,TRBJ1-5,.,TGTGCCAGTAGTGTACAGGGGTGGGACAATCAGCCCCAGCATTTT,CASSVQGWDNQPQHF
TRBD1,TRBV30,TRBJ1-3,.,TGTGCCTGGTACGACAGGGGGCTCCCCCTTTGGACCTCTGGAAACACCATATATTTT,CAWYDRGLPLWTSGNTIYF
TRBD2,TRBV4-3,TRBJ2-7,.,TGCGCCAGCAGCCAAGATCCTAGCGGGGTCTACGAGCAGTACTTC,CASSQDPSGVYEQYF
TRBD2,TRBV7-7,TRBJ2-7,.,TGTGCCAGCAGCTTTAGGGATCGGCAGCGGGGGGATAATAACTACGAGCAGTACTTC,CASSFRDRQRGDNNYEQYF
.,TRBV5-4,TRBJ2-3,.,TGTGCCAGCAGCTTGATTAGCGGCACAGATACGCAGTATTTT,CASSLISGTDTQYF
TRBD1,TRBV5-4,TRBJ1-3,.,TGTGCCAGCAGCTTGGCTACAGGGGGCTCCGGAAACACCATATATTTT,CASSLATGGSGNTIYF
TRBD1,TRBV4-1,TRBJ2-7,few,TGCGCCAGCAGCCGAGTGACAGGGGGCATTTCCTACGAGCAGTACTTC,CASSRVTGGISYEQYF
TRBD2,TRBV19,TRBJ2-1,.,TGTGCCAGTAGCCGGGAGGGCCTTGAGCAGTTCTTC,CASSREGLEQFF
.,TRBV9,TRBJ2-3,.,TGTGCCAGCAGTTTTAGGGGGGGAAGCACAGATACGCAGTATTTT,CASSFRGGSTDTQYF
TRBD1,TRBV30,TRBJ1-5,.,TGTGCCTGGAGTCCGACAGGGGGAGGCCAGCCCCAGCATTTT,CAWSPTGGGQPQHF